This TCR beta chain is from a study of regulatory T cells in long-lasting Graves disease. Time point described: persistent/refractory GD, antithyroid drugs over 5 years with positive TRAb. PBMC-extracted RNA yielded the TCR library. For TCR beta, libraries came from iRepertoire HTBI primers and Arm-PCR of CDR3 regions. MiXCR, applied by TCRdb to the multiplex PCR reads, yields one record per CDR3 protein. The table includes roughly 500,000 distinct CDR3 sequences, 20% to 25% detected once. The V gene lost 4 bases and the J gene lost 0 bases, with 6 bases spanning the gap. Germline CDR1 SQVTM, CDR2 ANQGSEA. There are 13 residues in the CDR3.

Sample: peripheral blood mononuclear cells (PBMCs), taken when the disease was refractory, from a patient treated with antithyroid drugs. V gene TRBV29-1 combines with J gene TRBJ2-2; TRBD2 is a possible D gene (6 bases). The source of this sequence is a female donor with Graves disease. CDR3 region: CSVGGANTGELFF. DNA of the CDR3: TGCAGCGTTGGGGGGGCGAACACCGGGGAGCTGTTTTTT.